This T cell receptor beta chain was identified during a study of OX40 agonist ivuxolimab in advanced cancers. The CDR3 runs 15 residues. The V gene's germline CDR1 is SGDLS and CDR2 YYNGEE. Losses at the gene ends were 3 bases for V and 7 bases for J; bases not matched to a gene: 9. Data came from immunoSEQ multiplex PCR; TCRdb stores just in-frame clones and leaves some out. The sample holds roughly 87,000 clones, roughly 89% seen once. This clone was seen just once. The material was CD4+ or CD8+ T cells sorted from blood, obtained in a trial of the OX40 agonist ivuxolimab. The receptor's source is an adult with an advanced solid tumor such as melanoma, head and neck, liver or kidney cancer. The J gene is TRBJ2-1, the V gene TRBV9; 8 bases fit TRBD2. CDR3 protein: CASSAAGARTNEQFF. DNA of the CDR3: TGTGCCAGCAGCGCAGCGGGGGCGAGAACGAATGAGCAGTTCTTC.